This T cell receptor beta chain is from a study of cytomegalovirus exposure and HLA in healthy donors. PCR amplification relied on 60 Vbeta primers (plus 13 Jbeta primers). The assay was immunoSEQ multiplex PCR, and TCRdb's table has in-frame clones only and misses some. The table shows approximately 190,000 clones, with 75% to 90% occurring only once. Study-level results: As a later analysis revealed, most CMV-associated TCR beta chains appeared HLA-restricted. Some segments of the V type, notably TRBV6-2 and TRBV6-3, were excluded as indistinguishable. When analyzed later, the rates of TCR association showed variation by HLA locus, with DRB1 the most and HLA-C the fewest.

This cohort consisted of healthy bone marrow donors. Note on this clone: Its antigen is unidentified.

Germline assignment: CDR1 LGHNA and CDR2 YSLEER. Trimming shortened V by 1 base and J by 0 bases, and 7 bases separated the two germline ends. This CDR3 comprises 14 residues. The chain is built from TRBV4-3 and TRBJ2-7; tentatively, D is TRBD2 (6 bases). Source material: PBMCs. The clonotype was recovered from a man aged 40-49 years in good health and CMV-seropositive. CDR3 in amino acids: CASSQGLVSYEQYF. The CDR3 DNA reads TGCGCCAGCAGCCAAGGACTAGTCTCCTACGAGCAGTACTTC.